The 7 T cell receptor beta chains presented below share a single source sample, sequenced in a study of graft-versus-host responses after intestinal transplantation. Generated by immunoSEQ multiplex PCR, the TCRdb table keeps only in-frame clones and is missing some. The sample includes tens of thousands of clones, over 85% of them seen just once. The antigens these receptors bind are not known. Sequencing used unstimulated CD8+ T cells sorted from spleen or lymph node cells, obtained before intestinal transplant. The receptors come from a human donor who received an intestinal transplant.

The genes are TRBV30 and TRBJ1-6; no firm D call. The germline V gene encodes CDR1 GTSNPN and CDR2 SVGIG (reference sequence). Between the trimmed V and J ends, which lost 2 bases and 0 bases, there was a span of 5 bases. The CDR3 contains 14 residues. CDR3: CAWSWSSYNSPLHF. The CDR3, as DNA: TGTGCCTGGAGTTGGAGCTCCTATAATTCACCCCTCCACTTT.

This chain joins TRBV2 and TRBJ2-7; 8 bases are a match to TRBD2. Germline-derived CDR1 and CDR2 are SNHLY and FYNNEI. This CDR3 contains 14 residues. The J segment lost 7 bases and the V segment lost 6 bases, leaving 11 bases of the junction unmatched. Written as DNA, the CDR3 is TGTGCCAGCAGACTACCAGCGGGAGCGAGAGAGCAGTACTTC. This codes for CASRLPAGAREQYF.

The chain has TRBV10-2 and TRBJ2-7, with 8 positions matching TRBD2. The CDR3 contains 14 residues. CDR1 and CDR2 (germline): WSHSY, SAAADI. V gave up 3 bases and J gave up 3 bases; unmatched junction bases: 4. The CDR3 coding sequence is TGCGCCAGCAGTGATCCAGCGGGGGACTACGAGCAGTACTTC. Translated, it gives CASSDPAGDYEQYF.

This clone has a single count. The V and J genes are TRBV27 and TRBJ1-2, with 9 bases lining up with TRBD1. Trimming took 6 bases from V and 3 from J; bases not matched to a gene: 11. The CDR3 has 16 amino acids. Per germline, CDR1 MNHEY and CDR2 SMNVEV (reference sequence). The CDR3 is CASSPGQGIYDYGYTF. CDR3 nucleotides: TGTGCCAGCAGCCCGGGACAGGGCATATATGACTATGGCTACACCTTC.

The J gene is TRBJ2-7, the V gene TRBV7-2; no firm D call. There are 14 residues in the CDR3. Germline assignment: CDR1 SGHTA and CDR2 FQGNSA. V lost 1 base, J lost 2 bases, and 9 bases lay in between. CDR3 residues: CASSLVTETYEQYF. The CDR3 DNA is TGTGCCAGCAGCTTAGTAACAGAAACCTACGAGCAGTACTTC. Drawing the rest from reference TRBV7-2 and TRBJ2-7, the complete variable domain is GAGVSQSPSNKVTEKGKDVELRCDPISGHTALYWYRQSLGQGLEFLIYFQGNSAPDKSGLPSDRFSAERTGGSVSTLTIQRTQQEDSAVYLCASSLVTETYEQYFGPGTRLTVT.

J is TRBJ2-1 and V is TRBV27, with 10 bases matching TRBD2. From germline, CDR1 is MNHEY and CDR2 SMNVEV (reference sequence). With 6 bases clipped from V and 8 bases from J, the junction kept 4 bases outside the gene matches. The CDR3 length is 13 residues. The CDR3 nucleotides are TGTGCCAGCAGAGCGGGAGGGCGGCATGAGCAGTTCTTC. It specifies CASRAGGRHEQFF.

V and J are TRBV27 and TRBJ1-5, with D unresolved. V was shortened by 5 bases and J by 6 bases, with 14 bases between the two germline ends. Germline assignment: CDR1 MNHEY and CDR2 SMNVEV (reference sequence). There are 14 residues in the CDR3. The CDR3 spells CASSPTSSVQPQHF. The CDR3 DNA reads as TGTGCCAGCAGTCCAACGTCCTCGGTTCAGCCCCAGCATTTT.